Listed here is a single T cell receptor beta chain. This clonotype was seen repeatedly, ten times or more. Its antigen is still unknown. No clone much larger than this one lies a single base away; base qualities are absent. The CDR3 starts with the cysteine, ends with the phenylalanine, and has 15 residues. Only the CDR3 part of the read is kept: 45 bases, read in frame from the first base. From the germline V gene, CDR1 is SGHVS and CDR2 is FQNEAQ. Trimmed from V: 1 base; trimmed from J: 5 bases; junction bases lacking a gene match: 5. Stable Graves' hyperthyroidism was defined as no progression to ophthalmopathy during 18 months of follow-up. Hyperthyroidism patients were newly diagnosed, with disease duration under 2 months, and aged 18 to 65 years. The study excluded patients with uncontrolled infections, other autoimmune diseases, pregnancy or lactation. Diagnoses relied on clinical symptoms, serum thyroxine and TRAb, thyroid ultrasound and orbital computed tomography. PBMCs were isolated from around 10 ml of fresh peripheral blood by Ficoll-Paque density gradient centrifugation. Total RNA was extracted using Trizol reagent, and RNA quality was assessed on an Agilent 2100 Bioanalyzer.

This record comes from a study of T cells in Graves' hyperthyroidism and ophthalmopathy (dated by TCRdb to about 2019). Study-level background: Peripheral blood was collected at initial diagnosis, before any treatment. A discovery cohort of approximately 97 patients, 43 with Graves' ophthalmopathy and roughly 59 with stable Graves' hyperthyroidism, was used to find distinguishing TCR V-J signatures. Prospective prediction of ophthalmopathy was tested in an independent validation cohort consisting of some 20 hyperthyroidism patients and more than 15 patients who later progressed to ophthalmopathy. The 100 or so discovery patients were divided at random into training and test sets in a 7:3 ratio. Thyroid tissue and blood T-cell repertoires from six Graves' hyperthyroidism patients were also compared in the study. After sampling, hyperthyroidism patients received methimazole starting at 30 mg daily, and ophthalmopathy patients received high-dose intravenous methylprednisolone. TCR Vbeta CDR3 sequencing of fewer than 150 peripheral blood samples (approximately 44 ophthalmopathy, over 70 hyperthyroidism and approximately 17 progressor patients) is reported in the paper.

General conclusions and limits of the study: Sample size was not statistically predetermined, and blinding of investigators to group allocation was not performed. Ophthalmopathy was separated from stable hyperthyroidism by a 13 V-J signature model, with approximately 85% sensitivity and about 81% specificity obtained in cross-validation and 80%/75% obtained in testing. In validation, the model predicted progression to ophthalmopathy a median of about 5.9 months before onset, with over 55% sensitivity and almost 75% specificity. Blood samples also contained most of the expanded thyroid clonotypes (frequency above 0.001), which suggests that blood repertoires may reflect thyroid immune responses.

The TCR beta CDR3 regions were amplified from the RNA transcripts. The TCR CDR3 was subjected to a first round of RT-PCR using the HTBI primer set and the Qiagen OneStep RT-PCR kit. Libraries were constructed in a second round of multiplex PCR, after which size selection and purification were carried out. Sequencing of the libraries was done on an Illumina HiSeq2000 using paired-end 100 bp reads. The source study handled its data this way. SOAPnuke was used to process the raw data, removing reads that contained adapters or uncalled bases, had a mean Phred below 15, or lacked an exact match to the constant primer or identifier. High-quality paired reads were merged with COPE v1.2.5, and unique nucleotide sequences were defined as clonotypes. Clonotypes were aligned to IMGT TRBV, TRBD and TRBJ reference segments using MiTCR v1.1. Only V-J combinations with frequency above 0.0001, covering roughly 99% of repertoires, were analysed. The TCS score was defined as the ratio of F50 (clonal expansion) to E x V (chaos), calculated using BLOSUM62-based TCRdist between CDR3 peptides within each V-J. Welch's t-statistics and random forest reduced 450 to 600 V-J features to 10 to 15, which were used in a naive Bayes classifier (R e1071). The Morisita-Horn index was used to measure how similar the thyroid and blood repertoires were. TCRdb reprocessing: public reads trimmed at Q25 with fastp, clones called with MiXCR, in-frame beta chains kept. All rows with the same CDR3 protein become a single entry with the most common DNA and genes. TCRdb's processing, not the study's, gives the V and J calls here. In this sample the table shows about 840,000 distinct CDR3 sequences, about 38% of which occur a single time. The leading ten clones occupy around 10% of the sample.

The source material was blood. This receptor was taken from a young man with Graves' hyperthyroidism. This receptor chain uses TRBV7-8 and TRBJ2-5; 9 central nucleotides agree with TRBD2. In nucleotides, the sequence is TGTGCCAGCAGCTTAGGGGCAGCGGGAGGTGAGACCCAGTACTTC. This yields the protein CASSLGAAGGETQYF.